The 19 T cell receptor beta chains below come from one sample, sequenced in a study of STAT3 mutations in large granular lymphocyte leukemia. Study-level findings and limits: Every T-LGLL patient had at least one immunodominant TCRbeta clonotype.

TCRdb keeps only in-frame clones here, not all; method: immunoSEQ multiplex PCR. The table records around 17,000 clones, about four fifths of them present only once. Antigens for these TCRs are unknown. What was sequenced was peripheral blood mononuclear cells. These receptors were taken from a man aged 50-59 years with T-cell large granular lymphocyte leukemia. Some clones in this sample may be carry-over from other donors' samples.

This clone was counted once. In nucleotides, the CDR3 is TGTGCCAGCAGCTTAACGAACCGGGGGTTGAGCACAGATACGCAGTATTTT. Its translation: CASSLTNRGLSTDTQYF. The chain joins TRBV7-3 to TRBJ2-3; tentatively, D is TRBD2 (6 bases). CDR1 is SGHTA, CDR2 FQGTGA, per germline. The CDR3 has 17 amino acids. V shed 0 bases and J shed 0 bases, with 13 bases lying between them.

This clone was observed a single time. The CDR3 reads CASSQNYEQYF. Written as DNA, the CDR3 is TGTGCCAGCAGTCAAAACTACGAGCAGTACTTC. This chain connects TRBV2 to TRBJ2-7; no clear D. Per the germline V gene, CDR1 is SNHLY and CDR2 is FYNNEI. This CDR3 has 11 amino acids. Trimming shortened V by 5 bases and J by 3 bases, and 5 bases separated the two germline ends. The full variable domain, rest sourced from reference TRBV2 and TRBJ2-7, is EPEVTQTPSHQVTQMGQEVILRCVPISNHLYFYWYRQILGQKVEFLVSFYNNEISEKSEIFDDQFSVERPDGSNFTLKIRSTKLEDSAMYFCASSQNYEQYFGPGTRLTVT.

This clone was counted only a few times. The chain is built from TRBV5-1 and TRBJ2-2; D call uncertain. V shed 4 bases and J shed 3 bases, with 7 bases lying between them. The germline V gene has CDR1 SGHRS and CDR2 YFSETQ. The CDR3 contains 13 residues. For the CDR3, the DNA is TGCGCCAGCAGCCTATCTGACACCGGGGAGCTGTTTTTT. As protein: CASSLSDTGELFF.

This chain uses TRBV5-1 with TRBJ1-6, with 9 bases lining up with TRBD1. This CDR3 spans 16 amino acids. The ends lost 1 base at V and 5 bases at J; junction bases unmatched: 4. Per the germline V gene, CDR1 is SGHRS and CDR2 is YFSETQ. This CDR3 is CASSLTGGADNSPLHF. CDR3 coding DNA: TGCGCCAGCAGCTTGACAGGGGGCGCCGATAATTCACCCCTCCACTTT.

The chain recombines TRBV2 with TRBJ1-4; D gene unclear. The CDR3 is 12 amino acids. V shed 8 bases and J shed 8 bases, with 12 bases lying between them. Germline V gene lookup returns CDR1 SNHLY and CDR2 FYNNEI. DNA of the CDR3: TGTGCCAGCTCCAGAGGGAGCGAAAAACTGTTTTTT. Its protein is CASSRGSEKLFF.

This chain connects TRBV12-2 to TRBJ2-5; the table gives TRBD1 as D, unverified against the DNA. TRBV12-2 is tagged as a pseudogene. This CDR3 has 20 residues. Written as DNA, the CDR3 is TGTGCAAGTCGCTTAGCCGGGACAGGGGAATGGGTACGCGCGCGGGAGACCCAGTACTTC. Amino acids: CASRLAGTGEWVRARETQYF.

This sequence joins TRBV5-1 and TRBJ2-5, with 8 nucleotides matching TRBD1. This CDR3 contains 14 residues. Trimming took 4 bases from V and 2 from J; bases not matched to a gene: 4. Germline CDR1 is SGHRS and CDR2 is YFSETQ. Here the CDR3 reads CASSLTGVQETQYF. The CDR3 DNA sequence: TGCGCCAGCAGCCTGACAGGGGTTCAAGAGACCCAGTACTTC.

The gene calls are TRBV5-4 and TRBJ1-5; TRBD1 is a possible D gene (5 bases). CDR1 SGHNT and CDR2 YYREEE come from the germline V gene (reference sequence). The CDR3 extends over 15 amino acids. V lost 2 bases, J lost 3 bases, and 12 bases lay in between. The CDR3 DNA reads TGTGCCAGCAGCTTTGGGCAGGGACTCAATCAGCCCCAGCATTTT. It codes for CASSFGQGLNQPQHF.

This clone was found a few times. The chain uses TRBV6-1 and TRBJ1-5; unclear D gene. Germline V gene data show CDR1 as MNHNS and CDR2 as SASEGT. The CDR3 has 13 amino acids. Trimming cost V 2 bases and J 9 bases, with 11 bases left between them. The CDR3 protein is CASSEQRQGPQHF. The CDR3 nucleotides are TGTGCCAGCAGTGAACAAAGACAAGGGCCCCAGCATTTT.

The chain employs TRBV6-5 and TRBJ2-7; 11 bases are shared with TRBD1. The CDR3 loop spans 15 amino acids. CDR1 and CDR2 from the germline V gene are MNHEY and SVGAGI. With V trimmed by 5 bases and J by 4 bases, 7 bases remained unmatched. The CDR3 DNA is TGTGCCAGCAGTGTGTACGGACAGGGGGCGTACGAGCAGTACTTC. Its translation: CASSVYGQGAYEQYF.

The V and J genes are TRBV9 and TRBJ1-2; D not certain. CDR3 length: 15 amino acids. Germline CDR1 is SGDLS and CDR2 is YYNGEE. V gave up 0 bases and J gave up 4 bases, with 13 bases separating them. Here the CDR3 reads CASSVEGRRTYGYTF. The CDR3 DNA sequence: TGTGCCAGCAGCGTAGAGGGCAGAAGGACCTATGGCTACACCTTC. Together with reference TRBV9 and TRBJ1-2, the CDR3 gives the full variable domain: DSGVTQTPKHLITATGQRVTLRCSPRSGDLSVYWYQQSLDQGLQFLIQYYNGEERAKGNILERFSAQQFPDLHSELNLSSLELGDSALYFCASSVEGRRTYGYTFGSGTRLTVV.

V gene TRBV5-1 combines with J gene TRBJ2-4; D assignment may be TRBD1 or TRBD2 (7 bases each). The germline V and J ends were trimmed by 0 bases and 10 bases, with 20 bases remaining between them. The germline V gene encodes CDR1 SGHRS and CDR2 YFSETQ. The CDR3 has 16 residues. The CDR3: CASSLGQGGGEWIQYF. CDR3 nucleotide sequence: TGCGCCAGCAGCTTGGGACAGGGAGGGGGAGAGTGGATTCAGTACTTC.

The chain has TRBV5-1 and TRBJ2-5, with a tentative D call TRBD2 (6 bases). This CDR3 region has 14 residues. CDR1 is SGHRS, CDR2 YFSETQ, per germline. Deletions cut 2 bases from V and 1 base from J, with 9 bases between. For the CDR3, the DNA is TGCGCCAGCAGCTTACGGGAGCCCCAAGAGACCCAGTACTTC. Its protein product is CASSLREPQETQYF.

In nucleotides, the CDR3 is TGTGCCAGCAGCTTGGGGGGGCAGGGGAAGAACACCGGGGAGCTGTTTTTT. It codes for CASSLGGQGKNTGELFF. The chain carries TRBV7-9 and TRBJ2-2, with D possibly TRBD2 on 7 matching bases. V was pared by 3 bases and J by 1 base, with 15 bases between. The CDR3 spans 17 residues. Germline assignment: CDR1 SEHNR and CDR2 FQNEAQ (reference sequence).

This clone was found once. The CDR3 is CASSHGVDRVGSNEKLFF. The CDR3 DNA is TGTGCCAGCAGCCATGGGGTGGACAGGGTTGGGTCTAATGAAAAACTGTTTTTT. The gene calls are TRBV4-2 and TRBJ1-4, with 8 positions matching TRBD1. Trimming removed 3 bases from V and 3 bases from J; junction bases left unmatched: 12. The CDR3 extends over 18 amino acids. Germline-derived CDR1 and CDR2 are LGHNA and YNFKEQ.

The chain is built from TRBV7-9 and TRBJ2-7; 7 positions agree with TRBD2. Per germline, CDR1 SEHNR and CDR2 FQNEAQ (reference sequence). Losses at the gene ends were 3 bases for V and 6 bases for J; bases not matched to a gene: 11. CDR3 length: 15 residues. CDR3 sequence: CASSLAPREGLEQYF. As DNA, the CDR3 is TGTGCCAGCAGCTTGGCGCCGAGGGAGGGCCTCGAGCAGTACTTC.

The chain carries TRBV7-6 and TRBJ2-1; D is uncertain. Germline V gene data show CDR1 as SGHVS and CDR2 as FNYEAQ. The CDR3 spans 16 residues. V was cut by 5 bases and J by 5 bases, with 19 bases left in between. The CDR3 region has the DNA TGTGCCAGCAGCCCTGGACGGTTAATAATGAACAATGAGCAGTTCTTC. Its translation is CASSPGRLIMNNEQFF.

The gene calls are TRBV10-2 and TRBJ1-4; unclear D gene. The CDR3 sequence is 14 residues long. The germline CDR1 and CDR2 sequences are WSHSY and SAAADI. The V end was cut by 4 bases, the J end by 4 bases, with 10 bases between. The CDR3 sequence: CASSGAGFNEKLFF. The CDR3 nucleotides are TGCGCCAGCAGTGGGGCAGGTTTTAATGAAAAACTGTTTTTT.

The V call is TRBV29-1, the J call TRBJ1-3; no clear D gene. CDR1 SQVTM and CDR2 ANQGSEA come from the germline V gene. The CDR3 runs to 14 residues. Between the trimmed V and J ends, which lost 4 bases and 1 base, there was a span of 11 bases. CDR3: CSVAWVESGNTIYF. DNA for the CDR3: TGCAGCGTTGCCTGGGTGGAGTCTGGAAACACCATATATTTT.